This T cell receptor beta chain was identified in a study of blood T cell repertoires in COVID-19 (dated by TCRdb to the early 2020s). General notes on the study: Samples covering the acute and convalescent phases of COVID-19 were provided by collaborators in the United States, Italy and Spain. The prospective study material was composed of cDNA or gDNA derived from T cells, B-cell-depleted T cells, or PBMCs. The dataset comprised deeply sampled blood TCRbeta repertoires from subjects exposed to, actively infected with, or recovered from COVID-19. A freely available public database, intended as a resource for researchers studying the immune response to SARS-CoV-2, is where the repertoires were released. Samples came from the ongoing ImmuneRACE study (first 160 participants) plus 1,254 subjects from 6 global collaborators. The sample metadata nearly always contained a de-identified subject ID, COVID-19 status, age in years and sex. HLA class I and class II types, where available, came from metadata supplied by the sample provider rather than from assay-based typing. Broad study findings and their caveats: The amount of clinical and demographic metadata varied by source and participant and was provided uncurated.

The V and J ends are trimmed by 6 bases and 5 bases, leaving 11 bases between them. The CDR3 spans 12 residues, from the cysteine through the valine. Only the CDR3 DNA stays, 36 bases, in frame from base 1. The germline V gene specifies MDHEN as CDR1 and SYDVKM as CDR2. TCRbeta CDR3 regions were amplified from genomic DNA using the immunoSEQ Assay, a bias-controlled multiplex PCR. Turning to the authors' computational methods: Within the assay, amplification of reference gene primers was used to estimate how many nucleated cells each sample contained. Sequence reads were collapsed and filtered to measure the absolute abundance of every unique TCRbeta CDR3 rearrangement. Productive Simpson clonality was computed per sample as the square root of Simpson's diversity index over productive rearrangements. The table comes from immuneACCESS by way of TCRdb, which keeps in-frame sequences with V and J called. Part of the clones is missing from these tables; in studies checked, under half for an unresolved V gene and the rest for unknown reasons. V, J and clone size were drawn from that table, and D and trimming were deduced from the DNA. The sample table contains about 200,000 clones; only one count was recorded for roughly 90% of them. The biggest ten clones account for 0.62% of the sample.

Each collaborating institution followed its own protocols to collect whole blood in K2EDTA tubes. For TCRbeta analysis, collaborators shipped samples in one of three forms: frozen whole blood, isolated PBMCs, or DNA extracted from either of those sample types. Turning to this clone: The antigen it recognizes is unknown. Base qualities are missing; no much larger clone stands one base away.

The sample taken for sequencing was peripheral blood. The chain uses TRBV28 and TRBJ2-7; the D gene is perhaps TRBD1, from 6 matching bases. The clonotype originates from a man in his fifties or sixties with acute or convalescent COVID-19. In nucleotides, the sequence is TGTGCCAGCAGACAGGGAGACCACGAGCAGTACGTC. Translated, it reads CASRQGDHEQYV.